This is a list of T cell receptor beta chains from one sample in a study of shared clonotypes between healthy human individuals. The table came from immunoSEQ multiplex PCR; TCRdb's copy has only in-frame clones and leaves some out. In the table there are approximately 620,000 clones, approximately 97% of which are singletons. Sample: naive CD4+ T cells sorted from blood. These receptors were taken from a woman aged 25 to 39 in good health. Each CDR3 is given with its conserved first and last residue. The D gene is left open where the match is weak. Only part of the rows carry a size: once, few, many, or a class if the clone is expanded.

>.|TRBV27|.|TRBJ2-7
TGTGCCAGCAGTTTCCGAACCGGGGGCGTTAACTCCGAGCAGTACTTC
CASSFRTGGVNSEQYF
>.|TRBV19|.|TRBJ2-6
TGTGCCAGTAGTATCGGTGGGGGACGGTACTCTGGGGCCAACGTCCTGACTTTC
CASSIGGGRYSGANVLTF
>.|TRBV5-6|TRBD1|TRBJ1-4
TGTGCCAGCAGCTCACAGGGGGCCCTAGAGGAAAAACTGTTTTTT
CASSSQGALEEKLFF
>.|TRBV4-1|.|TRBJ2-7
TGCGCCAGCAGCCAAGTGCAGGGCGTTAGGAGCGAGCAGTACTTC
CASSQVQGVRSEQYF
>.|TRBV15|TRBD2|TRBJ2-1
TGTGCCACCAGCAATCAAAGACTAGCACGCCCTGATGAGCAGTTCTTC
CATSNQRLARPDEQFF
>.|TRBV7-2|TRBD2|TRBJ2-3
TGTGCCAGCAGCTTAGCGGGAGGGAGCCCAGATACGCAGTATTTT
CASSLAGGSPDTQYF
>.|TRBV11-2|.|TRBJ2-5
TGTGCCAGCAGGTCTATCCAGGTAGAGACCCAGTACTTC
CASRSIQVETQYF
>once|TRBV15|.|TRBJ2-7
TGTGCCACCAGCAGAGGGCTTAAACCATACGAGCAGTACTTC
CATSRGLKPYEQYF
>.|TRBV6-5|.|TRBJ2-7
TGTGCCAGCAGTAAACAGGGGAGGGACTACGAGCAGTACTTC
CASSKQGRDYEQYF
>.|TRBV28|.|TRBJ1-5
TGTGCCAGCCACGGGGTACCGACACCAACGGGGAATCAGCCCCAGCATTTT
CASHGVPTPTGNQPQHF
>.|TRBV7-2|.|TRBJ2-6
TGTGCCAGCAGCGGAAGCAATGATGGGGCCAACGTCCTGACTTTC
CASSGSNDGANVLTF
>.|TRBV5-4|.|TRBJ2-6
TGTGCCAGCAGGGGGGCCCTCGGGCGGGCCAACGTCCTGACTTTC
CASRGALGRANVLTF
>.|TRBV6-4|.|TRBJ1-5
TGTGCCAGCAGTCGATTACAGGGTGCCGATCAGCCCCAGCATTTT
CASSRLQGADQPQHF
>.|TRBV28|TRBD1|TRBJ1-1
TGTGCCAGCCCTCGGACAGGGGATATGAACACTGAAGCTTTCTTT
CASPRTGDMNTEAFF
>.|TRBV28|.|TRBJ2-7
TGTGCCAGCAGTACCGGGACTTATCGCGAGCAGTACTTC
CASSTGTYREQYF
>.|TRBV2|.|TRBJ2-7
TGTGCCAGCAGTTATTCCGAGCAGTACTTC
CASSYSEQYF
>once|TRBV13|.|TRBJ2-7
TGTGCCAGCAGCTTTTTCCGGACCTCAAGAGGCTCCTACGAGCAGTACTTC
CASSFFRTSRGSYEQYF
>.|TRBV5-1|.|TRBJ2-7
TGCGCCAGCAGCGCTCAAGGCCGTTCCTACGAGCAGTACTTC
CASSAQGRSYEQYF
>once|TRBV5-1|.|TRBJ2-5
TGCGCCAGCAGCTTGGTGGGGGTTCAAGCCGGCGAGACCCAGTACTTC
CASSLVGVQAGETQYF
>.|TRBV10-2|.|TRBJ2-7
TGCGCCAGCAGTGGGTCGGGAGCCTACGAGCAGTACTTC
CASSGSGAYEQYF
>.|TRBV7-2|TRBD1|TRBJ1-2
TGTGCCAGCAGCTTAGGGACGGGACAGAGAAGAGGAGGCTACACCTTC
CASSLGTGQRRGGYTF
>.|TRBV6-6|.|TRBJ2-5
TGTGCCAGCAGGCTAGGAGGGCAAGAGACCCAGTACTTC
CASRLGGQETQYF
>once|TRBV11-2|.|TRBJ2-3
TGTGCCAGCAGCTTGGTCCACCTACCGGGCCTTACTCACACAGATACGCAGTATTTT
CASSLVHLPGLTHTDTQYF
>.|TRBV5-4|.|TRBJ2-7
TGTGCCAGCAGCTTCCGAGGGCTCGAGCAGTACTTC
CASSFRGLEQYF
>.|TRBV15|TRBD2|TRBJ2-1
TGTGCCACCAGCAGAGGAGGTGGGCCACTAGCGGGAGCGCGGAATGAGCAGTTCTTC
CATSRGGGPLAGARNEQFF
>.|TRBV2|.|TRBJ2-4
TGTGCCAGCTCCCGACTCGCCATTCAGTACTTC
CASSRLAIQYF
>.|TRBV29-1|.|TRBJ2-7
TGCAGCGTGGTACAGGGTCCTTACGAGCAGTACTTC
CSVVQGPYEQYF